Listed below are T cell receptor beta chains from one sample, sequenced in a study of cytomegalovirus exposure and HLA in healthy donors. Clones were read by immunoSEQ multiplex PCR, and TCRdb kept only the in-frame ones, dropping some. The profile shows about 140,000 clones, approximately 82% of them singletons. The sequenced sample consisted of PBMCs. Every receptor here comes from a man younger than 40 in good health and CMV-seropositive. Both conserved end residues are part of each CDR3. The order of the fields is V gene, clone size, J gene, D gene, CDR3 DNA, CDR3 protein. A D gene is named only where the DNA matches it firmly. Size is omitted from some rows. Given values are once, few, many or a class for expanded clones.

V: TRBV4-1
size: .
J: TRBJ2-7
D: .
DNA: TGCGCCAGCAGCCAAGATACCCGGGGGATGTCCTACGAGCAGTACTTC
CDR3: CASSQDTRGMSYEQYF

V: TRBV28
size: .
J: TRBJ1-5
D: TRBD1
DNA: TGTGCCAGCAGTAGTCCTTCTGGGACAGGGGGAAATCAGCCCCAGCATTTT
CDR3: CASSSPSGTGGNQPQHF

V: TRBV6-1
size: .
J: TRBJ1-2
D: .
DNA: TGTGCCAGCAGTTCCTATAGGGGCGGCTATGGCTACACCTTC
CDR3: CASSSYRGGYGYTF

V: TRBV11-2
size: few
J: TRBJ2-5
D: TRBD2
DNA: TGTGCCAGCAGCTTCAGGACTAGCGGGGGGAAAGAGACCCAGTACTTC
CDR3: CASSFRTSGGKETQYF

V: TRBV5-1
size: .
J: TRBJ1-4
D: .
DNA: TGCGCCAGCAGTTCGGGCCCGGAGGACGAAAAACTGTTTTTT
CDR3: CASSSGPEDEKLFF

V: TRBV12-2
size: .
J: TRBJ1-2
D: .
DNA: TGTGCAACTCCGCGGGTGAGACGGTTCTATGGCTACACCTTC
CDR3: CATPRVRRFYGYTF

V: TRBV15
size: .
J: TRBJ1-3
D: .
DNA: TGTGCCACCAGCCTACTTTCCTCTGGAAACACCATATATTTT
CDR3: CATSLLSSGNTIYF

V: TRBV7-9
size: .
J: TRBJ2-3
D: TRBD2
DNA: TGTGCCAGCAGACAGCGGGATGTGGGGACAGATACGCAGTATTTT
CDR3: CASRQRDVGTDTQYF

V: TRBV29-1
size: .
J: TRBJ1-5
D: .
DNA: TGCAGCGTTGAAGATTCAAGTTGGAGTCAGCCCCAGCATTTT
CDR3: CSVEDSSWSQPQHF

V: TRBV2
size: .
J: TRBJ2-1
D: TRBD2
DNA: TGTGCCAGCAAAGGGACTACGTTATGGAATGAGCAGTTCTTC
CDR3: CASKGTTLWNEQFF

V: TRBV27
size: .
J: TRBJ2-1
D: TRBD1
DNA: TGTGCCAGCAGGCGCTGGACAGGGCCCTACAATGAGCAGTTCTTC
CDR3: CASRRWTGPYNEQFF

V: TRBV6-1
size: .
J: TRBJ1-1
D: .
DNA: TGTGCCAGCATAGGGGTAATGAACACTGAAGCTTTCTTT
CDR3: CASIGVMNTEAFF

V: TRBV4-1
size: .
J: TRBJ2-7
D: TRBD1
DNA: TGCGTCAGCAGCCTCACTCGGACAGGGACCTACGAGCAGTACTTC
CDR3: CVSSLTRTGTYEQYF

V: TRBV19
size: .
J: TRBJ2-3
D: .
DNA: TGTGCCACTACTATGTTTGCTTCGGAGACAGATACGCAGTATTTT
CDR3: CATTMFASETDTQYF

V: TRBV12-5
size: few
J: TRBJ2-7
D: .
DNA: TGTGCTAGTGGTTTGGTAAATAGCGGTACTTCCTACGAGCAGTACTTC
CDR3: CASGLVNSGTSYEQYF

V: TRBV5-5
size: .
J: TRBJ2-7
D: .
DNA: TGTGCCAGCAGCTTGGCCCCAGGGGCAGCCTACGAGCAGTACTTC
CDR3: CASSLAPGAAYEQYF